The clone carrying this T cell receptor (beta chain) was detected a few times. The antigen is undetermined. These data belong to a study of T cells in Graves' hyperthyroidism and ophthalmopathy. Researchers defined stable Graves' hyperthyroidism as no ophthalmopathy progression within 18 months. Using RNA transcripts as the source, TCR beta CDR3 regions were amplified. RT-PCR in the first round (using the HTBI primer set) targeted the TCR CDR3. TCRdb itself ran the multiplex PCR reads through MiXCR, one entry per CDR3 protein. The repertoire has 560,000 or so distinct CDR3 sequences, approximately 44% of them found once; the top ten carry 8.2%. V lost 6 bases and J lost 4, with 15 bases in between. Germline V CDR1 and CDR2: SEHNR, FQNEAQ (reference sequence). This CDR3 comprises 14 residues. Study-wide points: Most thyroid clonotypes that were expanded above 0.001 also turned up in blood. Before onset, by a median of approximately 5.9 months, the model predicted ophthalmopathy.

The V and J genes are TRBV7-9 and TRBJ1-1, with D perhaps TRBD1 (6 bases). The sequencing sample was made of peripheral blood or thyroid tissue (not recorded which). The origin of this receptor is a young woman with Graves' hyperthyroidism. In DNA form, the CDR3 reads TGTGCCAGCAGTCCCCTGAGAGGGGGCACTGAAGCTTTCTTT. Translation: CASSPLRGGTEAFF. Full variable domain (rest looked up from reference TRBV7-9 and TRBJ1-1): DTGVSQNPRHKITKRGQNVTFRCDPISEHNRLYWYRQTLGQGPEFLTYFQNEAQLEKSRLLSDRFSAERPKGSFSTLEIQRTEQGDSAMYLCASSPLRGGTEAFFGQGTRLTVV.